This T cell receptor beta chain was sequenced during a study of blood T cell repertoires in COVID-19. In the study overall: Acute and convalescent COVID-19 samples came from the United States, Italy and Spain. Sources were T cells, B-cell-depleted T cells, or PBMCs; the material itself was cDNA or gDNA.

Authors' processing steps: The assay estimated nucleated cells by amplifying reference gene primers. Sequencing used immunoSEQ multiplex PCR; TCRdb keeps in-frame clones, though not all of them. That table furnishes V, J and clone size, whereas the DNA furnished D and trimming. The data contain about 33,000 clones, approximately 72% of them singletons. Material for sequencing was peripheral blood. The sequence was obtained from a man at least 80 years old with acute or convalescent COVID-19.

The CDR3 spells CASSLSGGRTDTQYF. The CDR3 DNA sequence: TGTGCCAGCAGTCTGTCGGGGGGCCGCACAGATACGCAGTATTTT. This rearrangement joins TRBV7-3 to TRBJ2-3, with D possibly matching TRBD2 (7 bases). V gave up 6 bases and J gave up 1 base, with 14 bases separating them. Germline V lookup: CDR1 SGHTA, CDR2 FQGTGA. This CDR3 has 15 residues.